This T cell receptor (beta chain) was sequenced during a study of long-term antiretroviral therapy in people with HIV (dated by TCRdb to 2022 to 2024). Background on the whole study: Collection of the earliest samples took place about a decade ahead of the 2015 WHO recommendation for immediate ART, at a time when ART was typically delayed until CD4 counts fell. Whether ART initiation and durable HIV suppression were associated with changes in peripheral blood TRB repertoire composition and diversity was tested in a retrospective serial study. A total of 192 cryopreserved PBMC samples were contributed to the cohort by 30 adults with confirmed HIV infection, with samples collected serially over a mean of approximately six years (range 1-12). About a third of the roughly 30 participants with HIV were female. Test extractions of a monoclonal T-cell line alongside about 35 polyclonal samples showed no cross-contamination during QIAcube processing.

The research as a whole found: Because cell numbers in pre-ART samples were limited, unsorted PBMC were profiled instead of sorted CD4+ and CD8+ T cells. Samples dated from the mid-2000s to the late 2010s, and the ART regimens used may be less effective than current ones. Narrower CDR3 length ranges were observed in HIV repertoires than in controls, and an antigen-experienced repertoire with only a slight naive shift after ART was suggested by the network structure. No data were available on ART adherence, viral resistance or therapy changes, limiting inferences about post-ART repertoire changes. ART initiation was associated with a significant increase in TRB diversity, but diversity stayed significantly below transplant donor controls even after long-term ART. Since PBMC availability was limited, sequencing covered only the TCR beta chain, with no alpha chain pairing. At every time point, the repertoire was dominated by expanded TRB clones first identified before ART initiation, although this dominance fluctuated and, in many PLHIV, declined after ART.

Remarks on this clone: This receptor's antigen is unknown. Per-base quality was not reported, and no clone a single base away is much larger than it.

Trimming removed 1 base from V and 1 base from J, leaving 15 bases between the germline ends. Taken from cysteine to phenylalanine, the CDR3 has 18 residues. CDR3 DNA only is kept here, 54 bases in frame from base 1. CDR1 and CDR2, looked up from the germline V gene (reference sequence), are SGHNT and YYREEE. The immunoSEQ hsTCRB v3.0 assay was used at survey level resolution for TRB variable region sequencing. TRB sequencing targeted a depth of 40,000-50,000 T-cell genomes per sample. An Illumina MiSeq with a v3 150-cycle kit was used to sequence the pooled TRB libraries. As for the authors' bioinformatics: Repertoire analysis was run in R within a reproducible Nextflow workflow that covered QC, data transformation and analysis. LymphoSeq2, an R package for exploring AIRR-Seq data, was used to implement the custom analyses. A handful of samples that yielded fewer than 5000 total TRB sequences were excluded, so that 200 or so HIV repertoires were analyzed. Among the approximately 190 retained HIV repertoires, 55 to 60 were collected before ART initiation and more than 120 after ART initiation. Each repertoire was downsampled to 5000 TRB nucleotide sequences, and summary statistics were averaged across 100 downsampling iterations. The analysis kept only TRB sequences whose CDR3 regions were at least seven amino acids long. A Shannon entropy-derived clonality score and the Gini coefficient were used to measure diversity. Repertoire networks linked the top 5000 CDR3 amino acid sequences whenever two sequences differed by an edit distance of one. Antigen specificity groups and MHC restriction were predicted for TRB CDR3 amino acid sequences with GLIPH2. Known CMV, EBV, HIV or tissue antigen associations were flagged by matching CDR3 amino acid sequences against VDJdb and McPAS-TCR. Pre-ART, post-ART and control groups were compared with Wilcoxon signed-rank tests and Holm-Bonferroni correction. Drawn from immuneACCESS, this table holds only the in-frame rearrangements with V and J called that TCRdb kept. Clones are partly lost; checked studies trace under half to an unresolved V gene and leave the rest unexplained. Clonal size and the V and J genes are those of that table, whereas D and trimming came from the DNA. Recorded for this sample are roughly 23,000 clones; roughly four fifths of them occurred a single time. Jointly, the top ten make up 6.5% to 7.5% of the sample.

To be included, a participant needed at least one PBMC sample from before ART initiation plus at least two post-ART samples. All participants with HIV were treated in the United States of America. Before DNA extraction, cryopreserved samples of roughly 0.9-11 million PBMC were thawed and then washed. At the time of the earliest PBMC sample, participants with HIV were aged between about 20 and 54 years. PBMC samples from each participant spanned 1-4 timepoints before ART initiation and 2-8 timepoints after ART initiation, with a median of 7 samples. For every participant, serial HIV viral load, CD4+ T-cell count, ART history and demographic data were obtained. A Qiagen kit on a QIAcube was used to extract genomic DNA from unsorted PBMC, with samples processed in batches of 12.

The sequence links TRBV5-4 to TRBJ2-6; 6 matching bases give a weak D call of TRBD2. The sample was unsorted PBMCs, taken 1.5 years after starting antiretroviral therapy. The receptor's source is a young man with HIV. The DNA sequence is TGTGCCAGCAGCTTGTTCCGCGGGGCTGAATCTGGGGCCAACGTCCTGACTTTC. Translated, this gives CASSLFRGAESGANVLTF.